The 2 T cell receptor beta chains reported below all come from one sample, sequenced in a study of HIV-infected children after antiretroviral therapy interruption. Treatment noted: PENTA 11 planned treatment interruption arm or continuous ART arm. RNA-based 3' RACE libraries used unique molecular identifiers. TCRdb reanalysed the 3' RACE reads using MiXCR and keeps one entry per CDR3 protein. This sample has around 47,000 distinct CDR3 sequences; more than 3.5% occur once, and the top ten carry approximately 0.67%. Specimen: CD45RA+ CD4+ T cells from PBMCs, pooled from several time points, collected from a donor given antiretroviral therapy, either interrupted or continuous. Specified subset: naive CD4+ CD45RA+ CD45RO- T cells. All receptors derive from a pool of human donors with HIV.

This clonotype was counted many times. The chain couples TRBV6-5 to TRBJ2-1, with a tentative D call TRBD2 (6 bases). CDR3 length equals 15 residues. Germline V gene data show CDR1 as MNHEY and CDR2 as SVGAGI. Trimming left V 2 bases short and J 8 bases short, with 16 bases between. CDR3 loop: CASSYGGAAGDEQFF. Written as DNA, the CDR3 is TGTGCCAGCAGTTACGGGGGAGCAGCGGGTGATGAGCAGTTCTTC.

This clonotype was seen at least ten times. The V gene is TRBV3-1, the J gene TRBJ1-4; tentatively, D is TRBD1 (5 bases). V lost 6 bases and J lost 3, with 14 bases in between. The CDR3 length is 15 residues. CDR1 and CDR2 (germline): LGHDT, YNNKEL (reference sequence). The CDR3 protein is CASSQQGTANEKLFF. The CDR3 nucleotides read TGTGCCAGCAGTCAGCAGGGTACGGCTAATGAAAAACTGTTTTTT.